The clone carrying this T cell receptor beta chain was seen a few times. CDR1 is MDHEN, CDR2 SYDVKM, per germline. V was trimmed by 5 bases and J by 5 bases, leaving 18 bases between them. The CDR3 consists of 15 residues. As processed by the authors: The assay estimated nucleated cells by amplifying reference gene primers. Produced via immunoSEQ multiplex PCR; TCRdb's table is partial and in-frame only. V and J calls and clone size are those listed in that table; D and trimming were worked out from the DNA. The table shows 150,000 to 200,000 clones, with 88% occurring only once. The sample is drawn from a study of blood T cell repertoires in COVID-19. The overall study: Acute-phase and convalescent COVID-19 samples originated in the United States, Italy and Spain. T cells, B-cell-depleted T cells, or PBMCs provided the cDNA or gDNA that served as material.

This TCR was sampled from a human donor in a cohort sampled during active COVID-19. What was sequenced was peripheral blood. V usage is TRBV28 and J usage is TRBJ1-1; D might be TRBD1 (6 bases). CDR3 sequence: CASSQVYREGTEAFF. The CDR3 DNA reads TGTGCCAGCAGTCAAGTTTACAGGGAGGGGACTGAAGCTTTCTTT.